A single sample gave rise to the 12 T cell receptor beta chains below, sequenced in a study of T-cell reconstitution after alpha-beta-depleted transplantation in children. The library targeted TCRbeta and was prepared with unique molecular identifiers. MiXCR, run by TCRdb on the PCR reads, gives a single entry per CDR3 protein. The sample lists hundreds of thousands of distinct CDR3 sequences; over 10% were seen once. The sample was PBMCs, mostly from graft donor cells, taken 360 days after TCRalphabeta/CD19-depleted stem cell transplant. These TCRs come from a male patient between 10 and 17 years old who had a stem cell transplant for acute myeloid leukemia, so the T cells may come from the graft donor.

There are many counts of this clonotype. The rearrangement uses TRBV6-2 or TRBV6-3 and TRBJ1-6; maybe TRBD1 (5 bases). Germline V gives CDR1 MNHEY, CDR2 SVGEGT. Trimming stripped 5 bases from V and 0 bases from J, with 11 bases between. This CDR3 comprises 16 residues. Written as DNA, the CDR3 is TGTGCCAGCAGTCCTAGACAGAGCTCCTATAATTCACCCCTCCACTTT. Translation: CASSPRQSSYNSPLHF.

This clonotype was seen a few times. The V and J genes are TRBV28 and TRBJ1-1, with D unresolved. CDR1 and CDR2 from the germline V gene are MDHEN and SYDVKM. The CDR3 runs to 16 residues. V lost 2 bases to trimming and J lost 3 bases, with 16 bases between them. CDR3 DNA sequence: TGTGCCAGCAGTTTACGGGGTATCCCCGATTACACTGAAGCTTTCTTT. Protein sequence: CASSLRGIPDYTEAFF.

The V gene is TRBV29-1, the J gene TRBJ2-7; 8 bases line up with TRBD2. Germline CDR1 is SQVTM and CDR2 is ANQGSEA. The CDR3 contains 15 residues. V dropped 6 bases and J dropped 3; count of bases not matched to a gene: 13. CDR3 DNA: TGCAGCGTGTTGTGGGGGCCGGGAGGGAGCTACGAGCAGTACTTC. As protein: CSVLWGPGGSYEQYF.

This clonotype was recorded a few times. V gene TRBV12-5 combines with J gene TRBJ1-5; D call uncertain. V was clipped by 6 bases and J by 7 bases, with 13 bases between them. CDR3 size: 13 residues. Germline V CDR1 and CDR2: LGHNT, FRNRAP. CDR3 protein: CASGPLRRQPQHF. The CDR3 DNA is TGTGCTAGTGGCCCCCTGCGACGACAGCCCCAGCATTTT. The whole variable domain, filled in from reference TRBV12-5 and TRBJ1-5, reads DARVTQTPRHKVTEMGQEVTMRCQPILGHNTVFWYRQTMMQGLELLAYFRNRAPLDDSGMPKDRFSAEMPDATLATLKIQPSEPRDSAVYFCASGPLRRQPQHFGDGTRLSIL.

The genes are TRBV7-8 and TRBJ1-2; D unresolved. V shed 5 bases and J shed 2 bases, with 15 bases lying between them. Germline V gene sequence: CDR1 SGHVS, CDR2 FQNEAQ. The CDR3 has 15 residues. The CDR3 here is CASSHSGVANYGYTF. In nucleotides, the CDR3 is TGTGCCAGCAGCCACAGTGGGGTGGCGAACTATGGCTACACCTTC.

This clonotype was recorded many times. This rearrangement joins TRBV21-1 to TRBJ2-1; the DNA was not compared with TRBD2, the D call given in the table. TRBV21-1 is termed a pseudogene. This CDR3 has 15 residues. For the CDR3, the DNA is TGTGCCAGCAGCAGGCGCCTAGCGGGTTACAATGAGCAGTTCTTC. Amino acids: CASSRRLAGYNEQFF.

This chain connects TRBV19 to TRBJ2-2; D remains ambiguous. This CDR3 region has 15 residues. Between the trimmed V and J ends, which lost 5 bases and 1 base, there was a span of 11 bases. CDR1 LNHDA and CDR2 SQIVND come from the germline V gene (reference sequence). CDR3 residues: CASSLAVMNTGELFF. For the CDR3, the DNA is TGTGCCAGTAGTTTGGCGGTAATGAACACCGGGGAGCTGTTTTTT.

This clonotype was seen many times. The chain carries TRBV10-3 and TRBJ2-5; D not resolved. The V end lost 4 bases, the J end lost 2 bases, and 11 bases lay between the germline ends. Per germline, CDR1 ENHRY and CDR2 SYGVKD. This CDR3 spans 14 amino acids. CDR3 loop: CAISGATDQETQYF. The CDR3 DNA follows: TGTGCCATCAGTGGGGCAACGGATCAAGAGACCCAGTACTTC.

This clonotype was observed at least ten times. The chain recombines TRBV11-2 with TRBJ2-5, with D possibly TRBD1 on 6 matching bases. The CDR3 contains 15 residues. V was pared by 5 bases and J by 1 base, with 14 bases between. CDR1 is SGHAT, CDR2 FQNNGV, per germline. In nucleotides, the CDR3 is TGTGCCAGCAGCGTACAGGGAAGGGTCCAAGAGACCCAGTACTTC. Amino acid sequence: CASSVQGRVQETQYF.

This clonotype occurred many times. The CDR3, as DNA: TGTGCCAGCAGTCAACAGCGCCAAAACATTCAGTACTTC. Its protein is CASSQQRQNIQYF. The gene calls are TRBV6-2 or TRBV6-3 and TRBJ2-4; no firm D call. Germline V lookup: CDR1 MNHEY, CDR2 SVGEGT. The ends were cut back, 5 bases at V and 5 bases at J, with 10 bases in the middle. The CDR3 has 13 amino acids.

DNA for the CDR3: TGTGCCAGCAGCCCCTCTAGCGGGAGGTCCTACAATGAGCAGTTCTTC. It specifies CASSPSSGRSYNEQFF. This chain joins TRBV11-2 and TRBJ2-1; 11 nucleotides align to TRBD2. After removal of 5 bases from V and 1 base from J, the junction contained 4 bases not matched to a gene. Germline V gene sequence: CDR1 SGHAT, CDR2 FQNNGV. This CDR3 is 16 amino acids long. Full variable domain (rest looked up from reference TRBV11-2 and TRBJ2-1): EAGVAQSPRYKIIEKRQSVAFWCNPISGHATLYWYQQILGQGPKLLIQFQNNGVVDDSQLPKDRFSAERLKGVDSTLKIQPAKLEDSAVYLCASSPSSGRSYNEQFFGPGTRLTVL.

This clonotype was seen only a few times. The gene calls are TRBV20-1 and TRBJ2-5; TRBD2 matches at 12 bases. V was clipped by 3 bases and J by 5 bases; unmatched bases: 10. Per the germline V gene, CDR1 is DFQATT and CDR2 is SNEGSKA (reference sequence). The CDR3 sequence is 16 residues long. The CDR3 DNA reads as TGCAGTGCTAGTCCGACTAGCGGGAGTAAACGGGAGACCCAGTACTTC. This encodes CSASPTSGSKRETQYF.